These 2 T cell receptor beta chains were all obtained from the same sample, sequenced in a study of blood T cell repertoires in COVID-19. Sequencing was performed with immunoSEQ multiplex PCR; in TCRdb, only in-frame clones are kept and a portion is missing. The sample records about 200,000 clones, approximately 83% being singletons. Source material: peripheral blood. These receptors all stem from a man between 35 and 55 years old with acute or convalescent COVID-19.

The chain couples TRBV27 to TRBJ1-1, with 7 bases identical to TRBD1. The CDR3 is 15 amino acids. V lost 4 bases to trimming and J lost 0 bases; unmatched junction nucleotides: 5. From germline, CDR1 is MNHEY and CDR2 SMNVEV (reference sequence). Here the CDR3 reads CASSSGTAMNTEAFF. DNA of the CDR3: TGTGCCAGCAGTTCAGGGACAGCCATGAACACTGAAGCTTTCTTT.

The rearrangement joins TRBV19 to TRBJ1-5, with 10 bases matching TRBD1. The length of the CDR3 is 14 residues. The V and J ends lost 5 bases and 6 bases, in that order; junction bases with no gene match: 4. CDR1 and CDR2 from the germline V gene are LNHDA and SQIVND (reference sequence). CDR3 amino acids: CASSLRTGGQPQHF. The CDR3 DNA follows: TGTGCCAGTAGTCTGCGGACAGGGGGTCAGCCCCAGCATTTT.